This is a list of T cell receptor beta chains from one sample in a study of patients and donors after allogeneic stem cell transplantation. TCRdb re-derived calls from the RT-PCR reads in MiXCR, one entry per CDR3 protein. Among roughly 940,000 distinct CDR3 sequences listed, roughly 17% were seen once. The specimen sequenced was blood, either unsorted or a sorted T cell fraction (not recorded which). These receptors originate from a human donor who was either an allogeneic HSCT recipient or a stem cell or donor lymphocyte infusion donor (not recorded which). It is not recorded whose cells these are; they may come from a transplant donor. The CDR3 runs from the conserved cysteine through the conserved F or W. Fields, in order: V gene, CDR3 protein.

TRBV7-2,CASSLEQGTEAFF
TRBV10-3,CAISESTRLKAGELFF
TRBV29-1,CSVVPQGRKETQYF
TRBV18,CASSLPGTGTYEQYF
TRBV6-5,CASSYSVGRAETQYF
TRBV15,CATSRDLGGSSYEQYF
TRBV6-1,CASTESSGANVLTF
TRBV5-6,CASSLYLNGRGALDTQYF
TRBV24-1,CATSDSPSSGANVLTF
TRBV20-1,CSARPATLAKNIQYF
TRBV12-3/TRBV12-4,CASSLYGNYFYSNQPQHF
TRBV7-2,CASSSAGRALSNTIYF
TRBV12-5,CASGFGEAGANVLTF
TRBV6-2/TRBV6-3,CASTLRDGYGYTF
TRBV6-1,CASSDGHANTGELFF
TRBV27,CASSSPGSSYNSPLHF
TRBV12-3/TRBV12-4,CASSLGTAGTDTQYF
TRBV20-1,CSASIPGQGPGSQYF
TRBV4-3,CASSQSRGGSYTIQAFF
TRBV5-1,CARWRASGGIYEQYF
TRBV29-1,CSAMLVNSYEQYF
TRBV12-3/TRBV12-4,CASSFGGSSAFF
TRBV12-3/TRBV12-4,CASSVSGGAYEQYF
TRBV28,CASSLLEHPNQPQHF
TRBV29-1,CSVRLPGWGDGSYEQYF
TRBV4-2,CASSQDRDREGEQYF
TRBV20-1,CSAEGGRASDTQYF
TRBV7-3,CGDGGSLGGYTF
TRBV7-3,CASSLTGGGIAKNIQYF
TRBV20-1,CSARERNNYGYTF
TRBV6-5,CASSSRPRTHSGANVLTF
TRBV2,CASSTGLRGYTF
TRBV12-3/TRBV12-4,CASSLKGVDTIYF
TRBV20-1,CSARGGRSAEKLFF
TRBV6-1,CASSHGGRDQPQHF
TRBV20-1,CSAGTPKADTQYF
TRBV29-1,CSVVDPRGNGYTF
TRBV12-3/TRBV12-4,CASSISRGLSEQYF
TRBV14,CASSHLAGGRDEQYF
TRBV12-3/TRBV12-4,CASSWTGGNTEAFF
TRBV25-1,CASSEDGTRSYNEQFF
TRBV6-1,CASSRTSGGADEQFF
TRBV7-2,CASSSSKGNQPQHF
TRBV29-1,CSVTDGTEAFF
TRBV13,CASSSPPGSGSYEQYF
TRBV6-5,CASSSVRGQQETQYF
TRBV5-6,CASSLPPGGYTF
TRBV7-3,CASSLSAVNEQFF
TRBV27,CASLAWGGRATGELFF
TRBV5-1,CASSLEAGGSYNEQFF
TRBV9,CASSVGLEDTQYF